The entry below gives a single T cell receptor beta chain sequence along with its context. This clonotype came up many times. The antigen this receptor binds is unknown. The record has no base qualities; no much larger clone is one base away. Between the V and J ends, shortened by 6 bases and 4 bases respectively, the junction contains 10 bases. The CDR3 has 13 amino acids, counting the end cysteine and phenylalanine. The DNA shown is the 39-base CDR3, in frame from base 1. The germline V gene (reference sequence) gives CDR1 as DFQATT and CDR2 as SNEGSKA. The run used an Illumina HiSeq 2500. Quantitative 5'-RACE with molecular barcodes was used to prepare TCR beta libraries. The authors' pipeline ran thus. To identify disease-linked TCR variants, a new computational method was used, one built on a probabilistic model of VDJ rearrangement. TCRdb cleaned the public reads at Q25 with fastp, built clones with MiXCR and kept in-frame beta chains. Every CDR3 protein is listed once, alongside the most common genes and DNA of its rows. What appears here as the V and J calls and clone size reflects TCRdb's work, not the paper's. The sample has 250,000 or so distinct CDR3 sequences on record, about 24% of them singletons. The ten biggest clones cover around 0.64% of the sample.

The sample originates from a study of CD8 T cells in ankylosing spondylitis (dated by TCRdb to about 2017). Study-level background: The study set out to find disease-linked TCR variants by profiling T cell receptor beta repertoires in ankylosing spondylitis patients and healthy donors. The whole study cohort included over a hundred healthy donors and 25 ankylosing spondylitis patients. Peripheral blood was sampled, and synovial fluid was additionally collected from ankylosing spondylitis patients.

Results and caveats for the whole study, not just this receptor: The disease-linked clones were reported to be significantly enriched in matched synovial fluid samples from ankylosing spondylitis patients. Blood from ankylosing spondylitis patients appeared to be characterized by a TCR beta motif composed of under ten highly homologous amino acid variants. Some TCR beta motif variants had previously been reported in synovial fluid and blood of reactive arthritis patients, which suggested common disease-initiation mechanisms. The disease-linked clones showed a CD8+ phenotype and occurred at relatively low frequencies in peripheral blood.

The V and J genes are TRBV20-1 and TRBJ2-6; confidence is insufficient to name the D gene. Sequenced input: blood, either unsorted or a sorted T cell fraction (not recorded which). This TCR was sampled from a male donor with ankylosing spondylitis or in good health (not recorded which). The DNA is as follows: TGCAGTGCCCCTGCAGGAGGGGCCAACGTCCTGACTTTC. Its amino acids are CSAPAGGANVLTF.